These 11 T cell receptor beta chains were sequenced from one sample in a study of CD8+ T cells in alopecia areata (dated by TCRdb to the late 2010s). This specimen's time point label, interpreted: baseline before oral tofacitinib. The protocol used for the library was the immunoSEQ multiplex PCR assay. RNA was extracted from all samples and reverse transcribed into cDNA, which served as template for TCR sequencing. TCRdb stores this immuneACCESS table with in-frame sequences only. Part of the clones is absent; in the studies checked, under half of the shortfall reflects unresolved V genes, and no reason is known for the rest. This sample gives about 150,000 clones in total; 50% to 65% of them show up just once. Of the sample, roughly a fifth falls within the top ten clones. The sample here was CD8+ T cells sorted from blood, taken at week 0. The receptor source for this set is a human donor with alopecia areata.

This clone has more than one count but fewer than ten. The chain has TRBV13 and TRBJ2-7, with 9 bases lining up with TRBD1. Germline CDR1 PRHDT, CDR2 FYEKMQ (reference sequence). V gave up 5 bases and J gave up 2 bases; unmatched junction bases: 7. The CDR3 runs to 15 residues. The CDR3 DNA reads TGTGCCAGCAGCGGGGGGGACAGGGCTCCCTACGAGCAGTACTTC. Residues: CASSGGDRAPYEQYF. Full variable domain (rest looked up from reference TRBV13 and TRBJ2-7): AAGVIQSPRHLIKEKRETATLKCYPIPRHDTVYWYQQGPGQDPQFLISFYEKMQSDKGSIPDRFSAQQFSDYHSELNMSSLELGDSALYFCASSGGDRAPYEQYFGPGTRLTVT.

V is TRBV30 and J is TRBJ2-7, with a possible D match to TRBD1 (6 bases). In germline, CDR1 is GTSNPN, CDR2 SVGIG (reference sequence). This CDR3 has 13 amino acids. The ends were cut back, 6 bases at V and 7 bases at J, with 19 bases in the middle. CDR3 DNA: TGTGCCTGTCTACCCGGGACAACTCCTGAGCAGTACTTC. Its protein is CACLPGTTPEQYF.

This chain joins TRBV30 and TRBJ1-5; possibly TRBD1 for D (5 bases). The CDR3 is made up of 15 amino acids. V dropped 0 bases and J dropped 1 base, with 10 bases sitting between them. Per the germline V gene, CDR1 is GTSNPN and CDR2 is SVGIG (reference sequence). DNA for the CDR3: TGTGCCTGGAGTGTAGAGGGGATCAGCAATCAGCCCCAGCATTTT. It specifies CAWSVEGISNQPQHF.

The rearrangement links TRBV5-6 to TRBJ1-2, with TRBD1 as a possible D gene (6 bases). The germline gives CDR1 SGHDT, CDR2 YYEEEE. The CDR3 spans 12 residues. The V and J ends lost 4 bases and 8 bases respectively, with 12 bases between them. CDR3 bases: TGTGCCAGCAGCCCACAGGGCCGAGGCTACACCTTC. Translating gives CASSPQGRGYTF.

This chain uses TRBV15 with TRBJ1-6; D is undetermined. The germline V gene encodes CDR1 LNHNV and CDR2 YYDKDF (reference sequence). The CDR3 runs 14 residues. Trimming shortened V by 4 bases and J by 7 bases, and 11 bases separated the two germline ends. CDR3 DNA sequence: TGTGCCACCAGCATTGACGGCAGCAATTCACCCCTCCACTTT. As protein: CATSIDGSNSPLHF.

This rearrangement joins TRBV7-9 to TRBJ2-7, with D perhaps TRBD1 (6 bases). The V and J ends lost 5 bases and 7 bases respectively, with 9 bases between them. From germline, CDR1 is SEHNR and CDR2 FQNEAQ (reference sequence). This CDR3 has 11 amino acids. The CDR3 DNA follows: TGTGCCAGCAGCCAAGGGGGTGAGCAGTACTTC. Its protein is CASSQGGEQYF.

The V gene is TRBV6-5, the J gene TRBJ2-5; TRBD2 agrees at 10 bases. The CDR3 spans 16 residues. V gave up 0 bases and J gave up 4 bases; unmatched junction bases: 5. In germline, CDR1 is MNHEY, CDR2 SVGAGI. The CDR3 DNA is TGTGCCAGCAGTTACTCTTCTAGCGGGGGCGGAGAGACCCAGTACTTC. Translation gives CASSYSSSGGGETQYF.

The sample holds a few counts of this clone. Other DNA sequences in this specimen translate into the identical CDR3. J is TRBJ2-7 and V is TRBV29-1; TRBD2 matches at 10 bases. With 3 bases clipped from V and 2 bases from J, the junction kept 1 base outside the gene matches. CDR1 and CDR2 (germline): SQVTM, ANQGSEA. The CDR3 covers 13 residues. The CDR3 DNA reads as TGCAGCGTTGAGCTAGCGGGGGCCTACGAGCAGTACTTC. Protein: CSVELAGAYEQYF.

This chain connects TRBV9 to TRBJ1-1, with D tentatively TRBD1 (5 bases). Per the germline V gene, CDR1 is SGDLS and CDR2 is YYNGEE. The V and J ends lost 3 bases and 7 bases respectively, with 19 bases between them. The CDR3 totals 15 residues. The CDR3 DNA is TGTGCCAGCAGCGATCAAAGGGGTGAGAGGTTTGAAGCTTTCTTT. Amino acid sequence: CASSDQRGERFEAFF. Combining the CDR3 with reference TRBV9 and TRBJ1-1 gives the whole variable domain DSGVTQTPKHLITATGQRVTLRCSPRSGDLSVYWYQQSLDQGLQFLIQYYNGEERAKGNILERFSAQQFPDLHSELNLSSLELGDSALYFCASSDQRGERFEAFFGQGTRLTVV.

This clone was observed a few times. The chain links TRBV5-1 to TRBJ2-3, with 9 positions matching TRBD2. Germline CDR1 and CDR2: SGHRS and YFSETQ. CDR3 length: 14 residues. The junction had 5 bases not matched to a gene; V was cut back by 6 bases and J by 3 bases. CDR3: CASTTSGLTDTQYF. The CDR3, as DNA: TGCGCCAGCACAACTAGCGGGCTTACAGATACGCAGTATTTT. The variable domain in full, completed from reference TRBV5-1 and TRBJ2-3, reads KAGVTQTPRYLIKTRGQQVTLSCSPISGHRSVSWYQQTPGQGLQFLFEYFSETQRNKGNFPGRFSGRQFSNSRSEMNVSTLELGDSALYLCASTTSGLTDTQYFGPGTRLTVL.

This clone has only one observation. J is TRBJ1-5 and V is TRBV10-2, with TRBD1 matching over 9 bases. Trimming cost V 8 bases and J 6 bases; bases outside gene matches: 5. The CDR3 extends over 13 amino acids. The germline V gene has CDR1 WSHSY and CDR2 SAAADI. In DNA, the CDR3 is TGCGCCAGCGGACAGGGGATAGGTCAGCCCCAGCATTTT. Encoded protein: CASGQGIGQPQHF.